This T cell receptor (beta chain) was sequenced in a study of T cell changes during pregnancy in multiple sclerosis. The length of the CDR3 is 14 residues. V lost 2 bases to trimming and J lost 7 bases, with 14 bases between them. Germline CDR1 reads GTSNPN; CDR2 reads SVGIG (reference sequence). Profiled with immunoSEQ multiplex PCR; TCRdb holds only in-frame clones, not every one. Here the sample spans about 36,000 clones, 90% to 95% being singletons. The sample was CD4+ T cells from peripheral blood mononuclear cells, taken in the second trimester of pregnancy. The chain carries TRBV30 and TRBJ1-4; D ambiguous. The TCR comes from a female donor in good health, enrolled as a control in a pregnancy study. The CDR3 nucleotides read TGTGCCTGGAGTCTCGGAGCCCGGGGTGAAAAACTGTTTTTT. Its protein product is CAWSLGARGEKLFF.